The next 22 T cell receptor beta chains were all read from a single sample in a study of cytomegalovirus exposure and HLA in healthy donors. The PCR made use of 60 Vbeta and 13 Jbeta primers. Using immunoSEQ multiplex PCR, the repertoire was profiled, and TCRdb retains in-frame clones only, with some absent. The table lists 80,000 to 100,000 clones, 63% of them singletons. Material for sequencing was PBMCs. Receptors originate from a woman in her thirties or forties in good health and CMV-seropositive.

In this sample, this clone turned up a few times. The CDR3 here is CASTRGLEAFF. The CDR3, as DNA: TGTGCCAGCACCAGGGGTCTTGAAGCTTTCTTT. V usage is TRBV6-5 and J usage is TRBJ1-1; perhaps TRBD1 as D (6 bases). Germline CDR1 reads MNHEY; CDR2 reads SVGAGI. Trimming removed 7 bases at V and 7 bases at J, with 10 bases between. CDR3 length equals 11 residues.

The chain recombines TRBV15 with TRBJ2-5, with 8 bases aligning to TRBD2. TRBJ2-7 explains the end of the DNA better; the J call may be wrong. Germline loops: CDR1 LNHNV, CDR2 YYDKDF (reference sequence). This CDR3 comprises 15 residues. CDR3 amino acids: CATSRESGSSYEQYF. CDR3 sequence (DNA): TGTGCCACCAGCAGAGAAAGCGGGAGCTCCTACGAGCAGTACTTC.

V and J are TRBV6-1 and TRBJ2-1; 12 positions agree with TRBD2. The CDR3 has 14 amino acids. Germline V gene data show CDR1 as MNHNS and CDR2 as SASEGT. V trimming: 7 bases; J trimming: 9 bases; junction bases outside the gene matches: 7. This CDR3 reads CASNLAGGRTEQFF. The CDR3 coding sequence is TGTGCCAGCAACCTAGCGGGAGGGAGAACTGAGCAGTTCTTC.

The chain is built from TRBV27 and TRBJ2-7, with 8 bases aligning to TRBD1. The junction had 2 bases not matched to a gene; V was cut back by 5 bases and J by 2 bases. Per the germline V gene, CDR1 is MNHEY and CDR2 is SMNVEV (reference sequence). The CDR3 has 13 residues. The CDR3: CASSRTGPYEQYF. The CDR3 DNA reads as TGTGCCAGCAGTAGGACAGGGCCCTACGAGCAGTACTTC.

CDR3 protein: CASSSEWGGRSTDTQYF. CDR3 sequence (DNA): TGTGCCAGCAGCTCCGAATGGGGAGGGCGGAGCACAGATACGCAGTATTTT. V gene TRBV7-9 combines with J gene TRBJ2-3; TRBD2 matches 7 bases. Trimming removed 4 bases from V and 0 bases from J; junction bases left unmatched: 10. This CDR3 has 17 amino acids. Germline V lookup: CDR1 SEHNR, CDR2 FQNEAQ (reference sequence).

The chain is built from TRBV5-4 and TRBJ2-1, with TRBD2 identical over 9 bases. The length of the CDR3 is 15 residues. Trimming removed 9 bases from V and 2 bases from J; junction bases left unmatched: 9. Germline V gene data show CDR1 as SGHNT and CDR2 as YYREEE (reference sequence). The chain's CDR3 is CATLSGSGTYNEQFF. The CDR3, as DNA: TGTGCCACGCTTAGCGGGAGTGGGACCTACAATGAGCAGTTCTTC.

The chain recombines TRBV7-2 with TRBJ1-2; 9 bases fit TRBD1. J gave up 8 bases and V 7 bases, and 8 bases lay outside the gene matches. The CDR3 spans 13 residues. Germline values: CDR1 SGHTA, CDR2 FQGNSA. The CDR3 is CASNRQGEGGYTF. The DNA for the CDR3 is TGTGCCAGCAACCGACAGGGGGAGGGCGGCTACACCTTC.

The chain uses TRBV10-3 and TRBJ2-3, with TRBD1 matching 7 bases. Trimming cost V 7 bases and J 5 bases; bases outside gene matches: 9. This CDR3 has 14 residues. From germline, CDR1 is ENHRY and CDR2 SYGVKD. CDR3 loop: CAINPTGSGDTQYF. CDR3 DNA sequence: TGTGCCATCAACCCGACAGGGTCGGGAGATACGCAGTATTTT.

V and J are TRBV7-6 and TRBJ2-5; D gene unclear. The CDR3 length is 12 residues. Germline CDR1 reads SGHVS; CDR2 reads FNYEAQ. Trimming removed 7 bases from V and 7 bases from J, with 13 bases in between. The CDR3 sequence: CASTSDGGTQYF. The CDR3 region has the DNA TGTGCCAGCACCTCAGATGGCGGGACCCAGTACTTC.

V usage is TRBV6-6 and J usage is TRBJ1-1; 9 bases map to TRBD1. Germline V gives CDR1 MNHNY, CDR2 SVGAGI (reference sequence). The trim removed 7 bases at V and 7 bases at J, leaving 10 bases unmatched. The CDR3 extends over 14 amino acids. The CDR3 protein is CASTNTGGYGEAFF. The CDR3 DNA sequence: TGTGCCAGCACCAATACAGGGGGCTATGGTGAAGCTTTCTTT.

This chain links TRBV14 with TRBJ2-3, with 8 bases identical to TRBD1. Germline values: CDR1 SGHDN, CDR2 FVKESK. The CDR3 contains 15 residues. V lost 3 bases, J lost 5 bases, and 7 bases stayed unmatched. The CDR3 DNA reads TGTGCCAGCAGCCACAAGATGACAGGGGTAGATACGCAGTATTTT. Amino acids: CASSHKMTGVDTQYF.

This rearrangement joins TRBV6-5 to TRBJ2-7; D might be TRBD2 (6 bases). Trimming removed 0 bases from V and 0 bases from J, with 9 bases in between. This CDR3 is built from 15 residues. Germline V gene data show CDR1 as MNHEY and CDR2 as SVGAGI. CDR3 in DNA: TGTGCCAGCAGTTACTCGATCGGGAGCTCCTACGAGCAGTACTTC. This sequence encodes CASSYSIGSSYEQYF.

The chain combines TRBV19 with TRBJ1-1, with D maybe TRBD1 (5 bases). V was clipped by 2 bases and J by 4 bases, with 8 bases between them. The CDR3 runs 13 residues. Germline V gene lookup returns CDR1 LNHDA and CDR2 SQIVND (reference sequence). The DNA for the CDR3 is TGTGCCAGTAGTATACAGGGAATCACTGAAGCTTTCTTT. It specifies CASSIQGITEAFF.

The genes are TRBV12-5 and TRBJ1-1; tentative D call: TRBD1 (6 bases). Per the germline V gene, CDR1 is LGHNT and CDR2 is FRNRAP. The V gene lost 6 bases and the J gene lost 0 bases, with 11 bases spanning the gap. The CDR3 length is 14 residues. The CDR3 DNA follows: TGTGCTAGTGGGGGGGACACCATGAACACTGAAGCTTTCTTT. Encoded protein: CASGGDTMNTEAFF.

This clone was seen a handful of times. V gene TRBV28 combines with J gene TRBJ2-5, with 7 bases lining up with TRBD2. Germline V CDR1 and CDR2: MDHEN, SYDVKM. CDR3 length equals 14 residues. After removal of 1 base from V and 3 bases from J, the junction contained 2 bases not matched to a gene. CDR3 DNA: TGTGCCAGCAGTTTATTTCGGGGGGAAGAGACCCAGTACTTC. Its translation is CASSLFRGEETQYF.

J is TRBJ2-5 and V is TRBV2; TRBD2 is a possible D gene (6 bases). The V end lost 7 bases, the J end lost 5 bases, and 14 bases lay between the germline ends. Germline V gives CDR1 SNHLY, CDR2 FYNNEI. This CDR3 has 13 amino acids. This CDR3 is CASNPWEEETQYF. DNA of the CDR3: TGTGCCAGCAATCCGTGGGAGGAGGAGACCCAGTACTTC.

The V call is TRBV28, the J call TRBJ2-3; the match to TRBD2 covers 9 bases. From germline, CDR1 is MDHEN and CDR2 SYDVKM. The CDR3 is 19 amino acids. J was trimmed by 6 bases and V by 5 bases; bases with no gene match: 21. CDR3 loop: CASSPTFVRSGRPWDTQYF. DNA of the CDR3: TGTGCCAGCAGTCCTACTTTTGTTCGCAGCGGGAGGCCGTGGGATACGCAGTATTTT.

DNA for the CDR3: TGCGCCAGCAGCTTGGTTAGTTCACTAGCGGGAATCACAGATACGCAGTATTTT. Translation gives CASSLVSSLAGITDTQYF. The chain uses TRBV5-1 and TRBJ2-3; 10 nucleotides align to TRBD2. Germline CDR1 is SGHRS and CDR2 is YFSETQ. Trimming cost V 0 bases and J 2 bases; bases outside gene matches: 9. The CDR3 length is 18 residues.

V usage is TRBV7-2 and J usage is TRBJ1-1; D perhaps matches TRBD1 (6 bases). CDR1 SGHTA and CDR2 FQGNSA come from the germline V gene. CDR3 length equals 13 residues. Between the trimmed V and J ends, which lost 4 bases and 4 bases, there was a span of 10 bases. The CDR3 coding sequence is TGTGCCAGCAGCTCCGACAGGTTCACTGAAGCTTTCTTT. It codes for CASSSDRFTEAFF.

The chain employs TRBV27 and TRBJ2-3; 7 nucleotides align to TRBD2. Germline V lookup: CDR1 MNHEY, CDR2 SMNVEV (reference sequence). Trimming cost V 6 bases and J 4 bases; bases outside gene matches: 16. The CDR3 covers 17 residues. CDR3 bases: TGTGCCAGCAGCCGCATTGTGGGGGGGGAAGTGGCAGATACGCAGTATTTT. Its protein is CASSRIVGGEVADTQYF.

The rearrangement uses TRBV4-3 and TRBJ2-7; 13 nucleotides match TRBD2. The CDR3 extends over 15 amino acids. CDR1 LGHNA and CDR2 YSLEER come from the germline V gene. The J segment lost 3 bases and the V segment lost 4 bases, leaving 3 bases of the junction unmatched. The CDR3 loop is CASSPGLAGNYEQYF. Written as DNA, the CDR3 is TGCGCCAGCAGCCCGGGACTAGCGGGAAACTACGAGCAGTACTTC.

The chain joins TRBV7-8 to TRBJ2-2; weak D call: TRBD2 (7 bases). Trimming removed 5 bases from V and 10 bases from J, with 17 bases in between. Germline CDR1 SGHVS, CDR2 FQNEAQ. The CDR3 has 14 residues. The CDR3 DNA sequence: TGTGCCAGCAGCCCGCGACGGGGGGCGACGGAGCTGTTTTTT. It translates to CASSPRRGATELFF. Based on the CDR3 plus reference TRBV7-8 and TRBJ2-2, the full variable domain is GAGVSQSPRYKVAKRGQDVALRCDPISGHVSLFWYQQALGQGPEFLTYFQNEAQLDKSGLPSDRFFAERPEGSVSTLKIQRTQQEDSAVYLCASSPRRGATELFFGEGSRLTVL.